Listed below are T cell receptor beta chains from one sample, sequenced in a study of T cells after yellow fever vaccination. TCRdb passed the 5' RACE reads through MiXCR, listing each CDR3 protein once. The profile shows about 260,000 distinct CDR3 sequences, 5.2% of them singletons. The material sequenced was CD4+ T cells sorted from PBMCs, taken on the day of the yellow fever booster vaccination. The receptors were gathered from a man younger than 30 who received the YFV17D yellow fever vaccine. Both conserved end residues are part of each CDR3. A D gene is named only where the DNA matches it firmly. Where a row states a size, it is once, few, many or the class of an expanded clone; other rows omit it.

CASSVGAGSSTDGYTF	TGTGCCAGCAGCGTAGGGGCAGGGAGTTCGACGGATGGCTACACCTTC	NA	TRBV9	TRBJ1-2	NA
CASSPGFMDQPQHF	TGTGCCAGCTCACCCGGGTTTATGGATCAGCCCCAGCATTTT	NA	TRBV18	TRBJ1-5	few
CSAGLGSYQETQYF	TGCAGCGCCGGATTGGGGTCGTACCAAGAGACCCAGTACTTC	NA	TRBV20-1	TRBJ2-5	NA
CATSRDLGQSSGNTIYF	TGTGCCACCAGCAGAGATCTTGGGCAGTCCTCTGGAAACACCATATATTTT	NA	TRBV15	TRBJ1-3	few
CASSLLGGTGANVLTF	TGTGCCAGCAGCTTACTTGGCGGTACTGGGGCCAACGTCCTGACTTTC	NA	TRBV7-3	TRBJ2-6	NA
CASSYGKGTQYF	TGTGCCAGCAGTTACGGGAAAGGGACGCAGTATTTT	NA	TRBV6-5	TRBJ2-3	NA
CASSLASDYGYTF	TGCGCCAGCAGCTTGGCCTCAGACTATGGCTACACCTTC	NA	TRBV5-1	TRBJ1-2	many
CASRLRKGLDTEAFF	TGTGCCAGTAGACTCAGGAAGGGACTTGACACTGAAGCTTTCTTT	NA	TRBV19	TRBJ1-1	few
CASSQVGEGARQFF	TGCGCCAGCAGCCAAGTGGGGGAGGGGGCTAGGCAGTTCTTC	NA	TRBV4-3	TRBJ2-1	few
CASSQSHSSYEQYF	TGTGCCAGCAGCCAATCCCACAGCTCCTACGAGCAGTACTTC	NA	TRBV16	TRBJ2-7	many
CASSFFDRGEAFF	TGTGCCAGCAGCTTCTTCGACAGGGGTGAAGCTTTCTTT	TRBD1	TRBV5-5	TRBJ1-1	few
CATSDRGTGWLLNGELFF	TGTGCCACCAGTGACCGGGGGACAGGATGGTTGTTGAACGGGGAGCTGTTTTTT	TRBD1	TRBV24-1	TRBJ2-2	NA
CASSLEAGVGYTF	TGTGCCAGCAGCTTAGAGGCAGGGGTGGGCTACACCTTC	NA	TRBV7-2	TRBJ1-2	NA
CSATPSGTAKSPLHF	TGCAGTGCTACCCCGTCCGGGACAGCTAAGTCACCCCTCCACTTT	TRBD1	TRBV20-1	TRBJ1-6	NA
CASSELGSSGANVLTF	TGTGCCAGCAGTGAGTTAGGTAGCTCTGGGGCCAACGTCCTGACTTTC	NA	TRBV2	TRBJ2-6	NA
CASSSGLLNTGELFF	TGTGCCAGCAGCTCCGGACTGTTAAACACCGGGGAGCTGTTTTTT	NA	TRBV7-6	TRBJ2-2	few
CASKRVGGGAQGGSYNEQFF	TGCGCCAGCAAACGGGTCGGAGGGGGCGCTCAGGGGGGCTCCTACAATGAGCAGTTCTTC	NA	TRBV4-1	TRBJ2-1	few
CASTSKGTNTGELFF	TGTGCCAGCACTTCTAAGGGCACGAACACCGGGGAGCTGTTTTTT	NA	TRBV6-1	TRBJ2-2	few
CASDFSGREETQYF	TGTGCCAGCGATTTTAGCGGGAGGGAGGAGACCCAGTACTTC	TRBD2	TRBV2	TRBJ2-5	few
CASSLMGLYNEQFF	TGCGCCAGCAGCTTGATGGGGTTGTACAATGAGCAGTTCTTC	NA	TRBV5-1	TRBJ2-1	many
CASSQDRARTNTGELFF	TGCGCCAGCAGCCAAGATAGGGCCAGGACGAACACCGGGGAGCTGTTTTTT	NA	TRBV4-3	TRBJ2-2	few
CSARGVGSYNSPLHF	TGCAGTGCTAGAGGGGTGGGATCCTATAATTCACCCCTCCACTTT	NA	TRBV20-1	TRBJ1-6	many
CASSPLRQGDGNTIYF	TGTGCCAGCAGTCCCCTTCGTCAGGGAGACGGAAACACCATATATTTT	NA	TRBV6-5	TRBJ1-3	few
CASSLRGTEKETQYF	TGTGCCAGCAGCCTCCGAGGGACGGAAAAAGAGACCCAGTACTTC	NA	TRBV7-9	TRBJ2-5	many
CASSPPGTSWSNEQFF	TGTGCCAGCAGCCCCCCCGGGACTAGCTGGTCCAATGAGCAGTTCTTC	TRBD2	TRBV5-4	TRBJ2-1	few
CAISTEEGVDGYTF	TGTGCCATCAGCACGGAGGAGGGGGTTGATGGCTACACCTTC	NA	TRBV10-3	TRBJ1-2	NA
CASSLSRQPGELFF	TGTGCCAGCAGTTTATCAAGGCAGCCCGGGGAGCTGTTTTTT	NA	TRBV27	TRBJ2-2	few
CASTSGQGRYEQYF	TGTGCCAGCACCTCTGGACAGGGGCGGTACGAGCAGTACTTC	TRBD1	TRBV12-3/TRBV12-4	TRBJ2-7	NA
CASSLGTALSYEQYF	TGCGCCAGCAGCCTGGGGACCGCTTTATCCTACGAGCAGTACTTC	NA	TRBV5-1	TRBJ2-7	many
CASSPRATDTQYF	TGTGCCAGCAGCCCCCGAGCCACAGATACGCAGTATTTT	NA	TRBV5-6	TRBJ2-3	many
CASIQHGTISYEQYF	TGTGCCAGCATCCAACACGGCACTATATCCTACGAGCAGTACTTC	NA	TRBV11-3	TRBJ2-7	few
CASSYPPTGPEQFF	TGTGCCAGCAGTTACCCCCCGACAGGACCTGAGCAGTTCTTC	NA	TRBV6-2/TRBV6-3	TRBJ2-1	once